These T cell receptor beta chains were read from a single sample in a study of shared clonotypes between healthy human individuals. The method was immunoSEQ multiplex PCR; TCRdb's version includes in-frame clones alone and lacks a portion of them. The table has over 850,000 clones, about 84% seen once; the top ten hold approximately 0.52%. The material sequenced was memory CD4+ T cells from PBMCs. Receptors originate from a man aged 18-30 years in good health. Some clones in this sample may be carry-over from other donors' samples. The conserved cysteine and the conserved F or W are not part of the CDR3 here. A D gene is named only where the DNA matches it firmly.

D	V	J	CDR3
-	TRBV29-1	TRBJ2-3	SVAEGLQY
TRBD2	TRBV19	TRBJ2-1	ASRPTSGVSYNEQF
-	TRBV15	TRBJ1-4	ATSSGTADNEKLF
-	TRBV6-1	TRBJ2-4	ASSEPRAGALAKNIQY
TRBD1	TRBV7-2	TRBJ1-5	ASSLVTGGGQPQH
TRBD2	TRBV7-2	TRBJ2-3	ASSLVPAGGTDTQY
-	TRBV5-1	TRBJ1-3	ASSSTSSGNTIY
TRBD2	TRBV2	TRBJ2-7	ASSTSGSGEQY
-	TRBV9	TRBJ1-5	ASSVFWSNQPQH
-	TRBV20-1	TRBJ1-4	SASLNEKLF
TRBD1	TRBV18	TRBJ2-5	ASSPDRGAQETQY
TRBD1	TRBV19	TRBJ1-5	ASSRSGGRNQPQH
TRBD1	TRBV28	TRBJ1-4	ASSLPGQATNEKLF
-	TRBV5-1	TRBJ2-7	ASSLLTGLSGEQY
-	TRBV7-9	TRBJ2-1	ASSPAGQRYNEQF
TRBD2	TRBV5-1	TRBJ2-7	ASQLSSGLYEQY
TRBD2	TRBV2	TRBJ2-3	ASRAASGITDTQY
-	TRBV18	TRBJ1-1	ASSSAGQGSMNTEAF
-	TRBV5-4	TRBJ2-7	ASSSRDRRNEQY
TRBD1	TRBV6-6	TRBJ1-2	ASSISTGEAYGYT
TRBD2	TRBV10-3	TRBJ2-5	AISGGTSGRGETQY
TRBD1	TRBV4-3	TRBJ2-7	ASSQGWTGGREQY
-	TRBV5-1	TRBJ1-1	ASTLASRGDVAEAF
-	TRBV2	TRBJ2-7	ASSESSPGGGHYEQY
TRBD2	TRBV6-1	TRBJ2-3	ASSEGTSGRRAQY
TRBD2	TRBV28	TRBJ2-7	ASSYGTSGRYEQY
-	TRBV21-1	TRBJ2-7	ASPPSGLVDYEQY
-	TRBV6-1	TRBJ1-1	ASSAGNTEAF
TRBD1	TRBV6-6	TRBJ2-1	ASSGQAGQGGNEQF
-	TRBV10-2	TRBJ1-1	ASSAVSGNTEAF
-	TRBV4-2	TRBJ2-2	ASSGLVVNGELF
-	TRBV2	TRBJ1-1	ASSESNLNTEAF
TRBD1	TRBV7-2	TRBJ2-1	ASSFQGAESEQF
TRBD1	TRBV7-3	TRBJ2-7	ASSLTGGDEQY
-	TRBV7-7	TRBJ2-1	ASSLGLTSPDEQF
-	TRBV19	TRBJ2-7	ASRKLQGQGLYEQY
TRBD2	TRBV11-2	TRBJ2-7	ASSLEAGFSYEQY
TRBD1	TRBV28	TRBJ2-7	ASSLRQGVEEQY
-	TRBV7-9	TRBJ2-7	ASSFTGPGGEQY
-	TRBV10-3	TRBJ2-7	AISWTAVSYEQY
-	TRBV28	TRBJ1-5	ASSLGGFHQPQH
TRBD1	TRBV5-6	TRBJ2-1	ASSPLPGQENNEQF
-	TRBV2	TRBJ2-5	ASSGDSQETQY
TRBD1	TRBV30	TRBJ2-7	AWSPLQGFSYEQY
-	TRBV28	TRBJ1-5	ASSLLSGKQPQH
TRBD1	TRBV2	TRBJ1-1	ASSFGTGGSEAAF
-	TRBV28	TRBJ2-5	ASSSTRGGETQY
TRBD1	TRBV25-1	TRBJ2-1	ASSELEGQGIILDEQF
-	TRBV30	TRBJ2-7	AWTGSPHYEQY
TRBD1	TRBV7-3	TRBJ2-3	ASSPDRGADTQY
TRBD1	TRBV27	TRBJ2-7	ASSPLGQGAEQY
-	TRBV5-1	TRBJ2-7	ASSLDRLPYYEQY
TRBD1	TRBV6-5	TRBJ2-5	ASSRQGVYQETQY